This T cell receptor beta chain emerged from a study of CD8+CD57+ T cells in acquired aplastic anemia. Study background: DNA per sorted CD4+ or CD8+ sample ranged roughly 0.19 to 30 ug, averaging roughly 3.2 ug.

Flow cytometry had shown expanded CD8+CD57+ cells in the patients chosen for sequencing. No therapy was given to patients before blood sampling. Germline V gene lookup returns CDR1 SGHVS and CDR2 FQNEAQ. The CDR3 is 15 amino acids. V lost 5 bases and J lost 6, with 16 bases in between. CDR3 and TCR beta VDJ profiling relied on a genomic DNA template. Each CDR3 protein is one row after TCRdb ran MiXCR on the reads. This sample has hundreds of thousands of distinct CDR3 sequences, with roughly 80% found just once. The study, taken as a whole, reports: Researchers reported that CD8+ Simpson's diversity was not significantly different in patients versus controls.

Of note for this clonotype: Its matching antigen is unknown.

This chain joins TRBV7-8 and TRBJ2-2; D is possibly TRBD2 (5 bases). This receptor was identified in a human donor with aplastic anemia. Material for sequencing was sorted CD4+, CD8+, or CD8+CD57+ T cells (not recorded which) from PBMCs. In DNA form, the CDR3 reads TGTGCCAGCAGCCAAGAGCACAGAGGGTCCGGGGAGCTGTTTTTT. Translating gives CASSQEHRGSGELFF. The variable domain in full, completed from reference TRBV7-8 and TRBJ2-2, reads GAGVSQSPRYKVAKRGQDVALRCDPISGHVSLFWYQQALGQGPEFLTYFQNEAQLDKSGLPSDRFFAERPEGSVSTLKIQRTQQEDSAVYLCASSQEHRGSGELFFGEGSRLTVL.